Shown below are 4 T cell receptor beta chains from a single sample sequenced in a study of control samples from healthy donors and cancer patients. This table comes from immunoSEQ multiplex PCR, and its TCRdb copy is limited to in-frame clones, with some not included. The sample lists 150,000 or so clones; around 95% were seen once. Sequenced sample: blood. These receptors were obtained from a man between 40 and 49 years old in good health.

This clone was recorded once. V and J are TRBV11-2 and TRBJ1-3, with TRBD1 matching over 7 bases. The junction had 5 bases not matched to a gene; V was cut back by 6 bases and J by 3 bases. Germline CDR1 and CDR2: SGHAT and FQNNGV. The CDR3 length is 14 residues. The CDR3 DNA is TGTGCCAGCAGAATTCACAGGGGTGGAAACACCATATATTTT. It encodes CASRIHRGGNTIYF.

V usage is TRBV9 and J usage is TRBJ2-7; 9 nucleotides match TRBD2. CDR3 length: 15 residues. V gave up 3 bases and J gave up 7 bases; unmatched junction bases: 11. Germline CDR1 SGDLS, CDR2 YYNGEE. CDR3 sequence: CASSESGGPNGEQYF. The CDR3 coding sequence is TGTGCCAGCAGCGAGAGCGGGGGGCCCAATGGGGAGCAGTACTTC.

This clone was seen once. The chain combines TRBV12-5 with TRBJ1-1, with D possibly being TRBD1 (5 bases). The CDR3 consists of 12 residues. CDR1 and CDR2 from the germline V gene are LGHNT and FRNRAP. With 0 bases removed from V and 11 bases from J, the gap between germline ends came to 10 bases. CDR3 protein: CASGLVRWGAFF. Written as DNA, the CDR3 is TGTGCTAGTGGTTTGGTTCGGTGGGGGGCTTTCTTT.

The CDR3 DNA reads TGTGCCAGCAGCCAGGGATCCCGTGGCACAGATACGCAGTATTTT. Amino acids: CASSQGSRGTDTQYF. This chain uses TRBV27 with TRBJ2-3; D may be TRBD1 (5 bases). Trimming took 6 bases from V and 1 from J, leaving 14 bases between them. This CDR3 has 15 amino acids. CDR1 is MNHEY and CDR2 is SMNVEV in the germline V gene (reference sequence).